Listed here are 12 T cell receptor beta chains from one sample, sequenced in a study of blood T cell repertoires in COVID-19. Here immunoSEQ multiplex PCR was the method, and the copy in TCRdb shows in-frame clones only, minus some. Of about 300,000 clones in the sample, about 89% are singletons; the top ten hold about 2.2%. The sample comprised peripheral blood. Receptors were obtained from a woman aged 30 to 39 with COVID-19, enrolled during active disease.

The genes are TRBV18 and TRBJ1-4; D gene unclear. The V gene's germline CDR1 is KGHSH and CDR2 LQKENI. This CDR3 comprises 16 residues. The V and J ends lost 1 base and 0 bases respectively, with 9 bases between them. The CDR3 loop reads CASSPRPPATNEKLFF. Here the CDR3 DNA reads TGTGCCAGCTCACCACGCCCGCCGGCAACTAATGAAAAACTGTTTTTT.

The chain is built from TRBV10-3 and TRBJ2-1; TRBD2 matches 7 bases. Unmatched junction bases numbered 14, after V lost 4 bases and J lost 2 bases. Germline V gene sequence: CDR1 ENHRY, CDR2 SYGVKD. The CDR3 has 18 amino acids. CDR3 sequence (DNA): TGTGCCATCAGTGGGAACCGACAAGCTAGCGGAACCTACAATGAGCAGTTCTTC. This gives the protein CAISGNRQASGTYNEQFF.

The chain links TRBV19 to TRBJ1-4; 9 bases align to TRBD1. The trim removed 5 bases at V and 2 bases at J, leaving 3 bases unmatched. CDR1 is LNHDA and CDR2 is SQIVND in the germline V gene (reference sequence). The CDR3 length is 15 residues. For the CDR3, the DNA is TGTGCCAGTAGTCAAACAGGGGGCACTAATGAAAAACTGTTTTTT. Its translation: CASSQTGGTNEKLFF.

The chain has TRBV7-9 and TRBJ2-5, with TRBD1 matching 7 bases. The CDR3 sequence is 15 residues long. Germline V lookup: CDR1 SEHNR, CDR2 FQNEAQ (reference sequence). The junction had 7 bases not matched to a gene; V was cut back by 4 bases and J by 2 bases. The CDR3 spells CASSSRDRGQETQYF. CDR3 sequence (DNA): TGTGCCAGCAGCTCTCGGGACAGAGGACAAGAGACCCAGTACTTC.

This clone was observed once. This chain connects TRBV28 to TRBJ2-7, with 8 nucleotides matching TRBD2. The length of the CDR3 is 15 residues. Trimming at V came to 7 bases and at J to 0 bases, leaving 8 bases not matched to a gene. Germline V lookup: CDR1 MDHEN, CDR2 SYDVKM. CDR3: CASTSLAEFSYEQYF. The CDR3 DNA follows: TGTGCCAGCACCTCACTAGCGGAGTTCTCCTACGAGCAGTACTTC.

The chain has TRBV5-1 and TRBJ2-4; 10 nucleotides match TRBD1. The CDR3 totals 12 residues. Germline loops: CDR1 SGHRS, CDR2 YFSETQ. Trimming cost V 3 bases and J 12 bases; bases outside gene matches: 3. This CDR3 reads CASSYGQGDQYF. In DNA form, the CDR3 reads TGCGCCAGCAGCTACGGACAGGGGGATCAGTACTTC.

V usage is TRBV3-1 (or the pseudogene TRBV3-2) and J usage is TRBJ2-1; D perhaps matches TRBD2 (6 bases). From germline, CDR1 is LGHDT and CDR2 YNNKEL (reference sequence). The CDR3 has 16 residues. With 4 bases removed from V and 7 bases from J, the gap between germline ends came to 20 bases. The CDR3 spells CASSPTGTRAVNEQFF. Written as DNA, the CDR3 is TGTGCCAGCAGCCCCACGGGGACTCGAGCGGTTAATGAGCAGTTCTTC.

This rearrangement joins TRBV5-1 to TRBJ2-3, with 7 bases that match TRBD2. Germline assignment: CDR1 SGHRS and CDR2 YFSETQ. J lost 3 bases, V lost 0 bases, and 4 bases had no gene match. The CDR3 is 15 amino acids. This chain's CDR3 is CASSLERGVTDTQYF. CDR3 DNA sequence: TGCGCCAGCAGCTTGGAGCGGGGAGTAACAGATACGCAGTATTTT. Complete variable domain (other parts from reference TRBV5-1 and TRBJ2-3): KAGVTQTPRYLIKTRGQQVTLSCSPISGHRSVSWYQQTPGQGLQFLFEYFSETQRNKGNFPGRFSGRQFSNSRSEMNVSTLELGDSALYLCASSLERGVTDTQYFGPGTRLTVL.

This clone was picked up one time. V and J are TRBV28 and TRBJ2-2, with D tentatively TRBD1 (6 bases). Germline CDR1 reads MDHEN; CDR2 reads SYDVKM. The CDR3 totals 16 residues. V was clipped by 6 bases and J by 0 bases, with 14 bases between them. The CDR3, as DNA: TGTGCCAGCAGAGCCAGGGGATTCGCGAACACCGGGGAGCTGTTTTTT. Translating it yields CASRARGFANTGELFF. Full variable domain (rest looked up from reference TRBV28 and TRBJ2-2): DVKVTQSSRYLVKRTGEKVFLECVQDMDHENMFWYRQDPGLGLRLIYFSYDVKMKEKGDIPEGYSVSREKKERFSLILESASTNQTSMYLCASRARGFANTGELFFGEGSRLTVL.

This clone was seen just once. The chain joins TRBV18 to TRBJ1-2; TRBD1 agrees at 7 bases. Germline trimming cut 6 bases from V and 6 bases from J; bases unmatched to any gene: 10. Germline loops: CDR1 KGHSH, CDR2 LQKENI. This CDR3 is 14 amino acids long. CDR3 coding DNA: TGTGCCAGCTCTTACCTTGAGGGGGCGAATGGCTACACCTTC. Translated: CASSYLEGANGYTF.

V usage is TRBV11-2 and J usage is TRBJ2-1; 11 bases are shared with TRBD1. Losses at the gene ends were 0 bases for V and 7 bases for J; bases not matched to a gene: 5. Germline CDR1 SGHAT, CDR2 FQNNGV. The CDR3 spans 16 residues. The CDR3 DNA is TGTGCCAGCAGCTTAGATCCGGGACAGGGGGTTAATGAGCAGTTCTTC. Its translation is CASSLDPGQGVNEQFF.

The chain joins TRBV3-1 (or the pseudogene TRBV3-2) to TRBJ1-5; D is ambiguous. The CDR3 spans 15 residues. Germline V gene data show CDR1 as LGHDT and CDR2 as YNNKEL (reference sequence). The V gene lost 4 bases and the J gene lost 7 bases, with 17 bases spanning the gap. The CDR3 coding sequence is TGTGCCAGCAGCCCGACACCCTGGACTATCCAGCCCCAGCATTTT. It codes for CASSPTPWTIQPQHF.